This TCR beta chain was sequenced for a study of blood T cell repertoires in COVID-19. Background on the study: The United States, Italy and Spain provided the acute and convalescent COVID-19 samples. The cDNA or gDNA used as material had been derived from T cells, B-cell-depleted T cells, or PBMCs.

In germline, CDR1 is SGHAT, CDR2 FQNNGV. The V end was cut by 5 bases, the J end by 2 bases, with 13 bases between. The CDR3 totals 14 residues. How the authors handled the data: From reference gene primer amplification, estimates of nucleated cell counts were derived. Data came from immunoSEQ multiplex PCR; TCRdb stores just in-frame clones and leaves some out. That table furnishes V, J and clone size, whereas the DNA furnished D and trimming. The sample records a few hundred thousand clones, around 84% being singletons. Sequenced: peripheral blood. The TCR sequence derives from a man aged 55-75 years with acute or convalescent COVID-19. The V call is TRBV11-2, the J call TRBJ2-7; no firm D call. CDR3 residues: CASSHPRQAYEQYF. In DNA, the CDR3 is TGTGCCAGCAGCCACCCCCGGCAGGCCTACGAGCAGTACTTC.